Following are 30 T cell receptor beta chains from one sample sequenced in a study of OX40 agonist ivuxolimab in advanced cancers. Library preparation was by the immunoSEQ multiplex PCR assay. TCRdb holds this immuneACCESS table with in-frame rearrangements only. Some clones are missing; in checked studies, unresolved V genes explain under half, and the rest has no known cause. Across this sample there are more than 40,000 clones, with around 84% seen only once. The ten most abundant clones make up 20% to 25% of the sample. The source material was CD4+ or CD8+ T cells sorted from blood, sampled in a trial of the OX40 agonist ivuxolimab. These TCRs come from an adult with an advanced solid tumor such as melanoma, head and neck, liver or kidney cancer.

The chain joins TRBV6-5 to TRBJ2-2; 10 bases are a match to TRBD1. CDR3 length equals 16 residues. V was clipped by 2 bases and J by 4 bases; unmatched bases: 4. The germline V gene has CDR1 MNHEY and CDR2 SVGAGI. The CDR3 spells CASSYATGGTTGELFF. The DNA of the CDR3 is TGTGCCAGCAGTTACGCGACAGGGGGCACCACCGGGGAGCTGTTTTTT.

V usage is TRBV29-1 and J usage is TRBJ1-2; 8 nucleotides agree with TRBD1. Germline V gene lookup returns CDR1 SQVTM and CDR2 ANQGSEA. The CDR3 extends over 13 amino acids. Unmatched junction bases numbered 3, after V lost 3 bases and J lost 3 bases. This CDR3 is CSVEDRAYYGYTF. The CDR3 DNA follows: TGCAGCGTTGAGGACAGGGCCTACTATGGCTACACCTTC.

V gene TRBV5-1 combines with J gene TRBJ1-1; TRBD1 matches 9 bases. The CDR3 has 17 amino acids. After removal of 7 bases from V and 5 bases from J, the junction contained 18 bases not matched to a gene. The germline V gene has CDR1 SGHRS and CDR2 YFSETQ. The CDR3 sequence is CASGINRGRGKKTEAFF. Written as DNA, the CDR3 is TGCGCCAGCGGCATTAACAGGGGGCGAGGGAAGAAAACTGAAGCTTTCTTT.

The chain recombines TRBV9 with TRBJ1-2, with TRBD1 identical over 7 bases. Trimming took 3 bases from V and 4 from J; bases not matched to a gene: 3. The CDR3 has 13 residues. Germline CDR1 and CDR2: SGDLS and YYNGEE. CDR3 nucleotides: TGTGCCAGCAGCGCGACAGGGATCTATGGCTACACCTTC. This codes for CASSATGIYGYTF.

CDR3 region: CASSEGGPTYEQYF. The CDR3 DNA is TGTGCCAGCAGTGAGGGAGGTCCTACCTACGAGCAGTACTTC. This chain uses TRBV6-1 with TRBJ2-7; a weak D match, TRBD2 (6 bases). This CDR3 region has 14 residues. With 3 bases removed from V and 2 bases from J, the gap between germline ends came to 11 bases. In germline, CDR1 is MNHNS, CDR2 SASEGT.

This clone has a handful of counts. The chain joins TRBV6-1 to TRBJ1-3; D remains unclear. This CDR3 region has 14 residues. Trimming took 4 bases from V and 4 from J, leaving 11 bases between them. CDR1 MNHNS and CDR2 SASEGT come from the germline V gene. CDR3 protein: CASSVGTEGNTIYF. The CDR3 DNA sequence: TGTGCCAGCAGTGTGGGTACAGAAGGAAACACCATATATTTT.

This sequence joins TRBV23-1 and TRBJ2-5, with 7 bases identical to TRBD2. TRBV23-1 is assigned to the ORF class and has an uncertain function. The CDR3 has 15 amino acids. V gave up 4 bases and J gave up 1 base; unmatched junction bases: 6. The CDR3 here is CASSPHRGVQETQYF. The DNA for the CDR3 is TGCGCCAGCAGTCCCCACCGGGGGGTCCAAGAGACCCAGTACTTC.

This rearrangement joins TRBV6-1 to TRBJ1-1, with TRBD1 as a possible D gene (5 bases). The CDR3 contains 15 residues. The germline V and J ends were trimmed by 7 bases and 0 bases, with 15 bases remaining between them. Germline-derived CDR1 and CDR2 are MNHNS and SASEGT. The CDR3 region has the DNA TGTGCCAGCAAGGGCCCCTGGGGGTTGAACACTGAAGCTTTCTTT. Its protein product is CASKGPWGLNTEAFF.

The chain recombines TRBV11-2 with TRBJ2-5; perhaps TRBD2 as D (6 bases). V was cut by 4 bases and J by 2 bases, with 14 bases left in between. Germline loops: CDR1 SGHAT, CDR2 FQNNGV. The CDR3 has 15 amino acids. The CDR3 sequence is CASSSYGGGQETQYF. The CDR3 nucleotides are TGTGCCAGCAGCTCGTACGGTGGGGGGCAAGAGACCCAGTACTTC.

The chain carries TRBV27 and TRBJ1-1; D might be TRBD1 (5 bases). Germline V lookup: CDR1 MNHEY, CDR2 SMNVEV (reference sequence). Deletions cut 4 bases from V and 5 bases from J, with 14 bases between. CDR3 length: 14 amino acids. CDR3 region: CASSSRGGVTEAFF. CDR3 nucleotides: TGTGCCAGCAGTTCCCGGGGGGGGGTGACTGAAGCTTTCTTT.

V usage is TRBV12-2 and J usage is TRBJ2-3; the listed D gene, TRBD2, was not tested against the DNA. TRBV12-2 is recorded as a pseudogene. The CDR3 length is 18 residues. The chain's CDR3 is CASRLVSSGREVADTQYF. The CDR3 DNA reads TGTGCAAGTCGCTTAGTAAGTAGCGGGAGGGAAGTTGCAGATACGCAGTATTTT.

This chain connects TRBV28 to TRBJ1-1, with no clear D. The CDR3 is 15 residues long. Germline-derived CDR1 and CDR2 are MDHEN and SYDVKM. The germline V and J ends were trimmed by 7 bases and 5 bases, with 20 bases remaining between them. In nucleotides, the CDR3 is TGTGCCAGCACTTCACCAAGGGCTTTGGGAACTGAAGCTTTCTTT. It yields the protein CASTSPRALGTEAFF.

This sequence joins TRBV6-1 and TRBJ2-5, with 7 positions matching TRBD2. The CDR3 is made up of 15 amino acids. Germline V lookup: CDR1 MNHNS, CDR2 SASEGT. J was trimmed by 5 bases and V by 5 bases; bases with no gene match: 11. The DNA for the CDR3 is TGTGCCAGCAGTCCTCCTCTAGCGGCGGTCGAGACCCAGTACTTC. Translation: CASSPPLAAVETQYF.

In its sample, this clone ranks as medium-sized (0.01 to 0.1%). The chain is built from TRBV19 and TRBJ1-2, with TRBD1 matching 7 bases. Germline V CDR1 and CDR2: LNHDA, SQIVND (reference sequence). The CDR3 contains 12 residues. The J segment lost 6 bases and the V segment lost 5 bases, leaving 3 bases of the junction unmatched. CDR3 residues: CASSYGTDGYTF. The CDR3 DNA reads TGTGCCAGTAGTTACGGGACAGATGGCTACACCTTC.

This chain links TRBV28 with TRBJ2-3; maybe TRBD1 (5 bases). The ends were cut back, 2 bases at V and 4 bases at J, with 13 bases in the middle. CDR3 length: 15 amino acids. From germline, CDR1 is MDHEN and CDR2 SYDVKM. CDR3 in amino acids: CASSLSLDTSDTQYF. CDR3 sequence (DNA): TGTGCCAGCAGTTTAAGTTTGGACACCTCAGATACGCAGTATTTT. Complete variable domain (other parts from reference TRBV28 and TRBJ2-3): DVKVTQSSRYLVKRTGEKVFLECVQDMDHENMFWYRQDPGLGLRLIYFSYDVKMKEKGDIPEGYSVSREKKERFSLILESASTNQTSMYLCASSLSLDTSDTQYFGPGTRLTVL.

With respect to this clone: Other DNA sequences in the same sample also yield this CDR3. The chain has TRBV9 and TRBJ2-7, with 10 bases aligning to TRBD2. The trim removed 0 bases at V and 5 bases at J, leaving 8 bases unmatched. Germline values: CDR1 SGDLS, CDR2 YYNGEE. The CDR3 consists of 16 residues. CDR3 in DNA: TGTGCCAGCAGCGTAGGGGTAGCGGGGGGTCTCCACGAGCAGTACTTC. Its protein product is CASSVGVAGGLHEQYF.

The genes are TRBV4-1 and TRBJ2-3; 11 nucleotides match TRBD2. Losses at the gene ends were 3 bases for V and 2 bases for J; bases not matched to a gene: 4. CDR3 length: 16 residues. Germline-derived CDR1 and CDR2 are MGHRA and YSYEKL. CDR3 sequence: CASSQGTSGYTDTQYF. The CDR3 DNA reads as TGCGCCAGCAGCCAGGGGACTAGCGGATACACAGATACGCAGTATTTT.

The rearrangement links TRBV27 to TRBJ2-1, with D unclear. The CDR3 totals 15 residues. With 5 bases removed from V and 2 bases from J, the gap between germline ends came to 13 bases. CDR1 is MNHEY, CDR2 SMNVEV, per germline (reference sequence). In nucleotides, the CDR3 is TGTGCCAGCAGTCCCATTATGGGCCCCTACAATGAGCAGTTCTTC. Its protein is CASSPIMGPYNEQFF.

The V and J genes are TRBV13 and TRBJ1-6, with 9 nucleotides matching TRBD1. This CDR3 is 16 amino acids long. The germline CDR1 and CDR2 sequences are PRHDT and FYEKMQ (reference sequence). J was trimmed by 11 bases and V by 4 bases; bases with no gene match: 12. CDR3 residues: CASSSGTGKFQPPLHF. CDR3 bases: TGTGCCAGCAGCTCAGGGACAGGGAAGTTTCAGCCACCCCTCCACTTT.

The chain links TRBV5-4 to TRBJ1-2; D gene ambiguous. Trimming left V 0 bases short and J 4 bases short, with 7 bases between. CDR3 length: 13 residues. Germline V gene lookup returns CDR1 SGHNT and CDR2 YYREEE (reference sequence). The CDR3 nucleotides read TGTGCCAGCAGCTTGGCGGCCGTCTATGGCTACACCTTC. Amino acids: CASSLAAVYGYTF. The variable domain in full, with the rest retrieved from reference TRBV5-4 and TRBJ1-2, is ETGVTQSPTHLIKTRGQQVTLRCSSQSGHNTVSWYQQALGQGPQFIFQYYREEENGRGNFPPRFSGLQFPNYSSELNVNALELDDSALYLCASSLAAVYGYTFGSGTRLTVV.

The genes are TRBV5-4 and TRBJ1-2; D might be TRBD1 (5 bases). This CDR3 comprises 15 residues. Germline assignment: CDR1 SGHNT and CDR2 YYREEE (reference sequence). The V and J ends lost 2 bases and 0 bases respectively, with 11 bases between them. CDR3: CASSLTGLPNYGYTF. Written as DNA, the CDR3 is TGTGCCAGCAGCTTAACGGGACTCCCTAACTATGGCTACACCTTC. Complete variable domain (other parts from reference TRBV5-4 and TRBJ1-2): ETGVTQSPTHLIKTRGQQVTLRCSSQSGHNTVSWYQQALGQGPQFIFQYYREEENGRGNFPPRFSGLQFPNYSSELNVNALELDDSALYLCASSLTGLPNYGYTFGSGTRLTVV.

By share, this clone ranks as hyperexpanded. The V call is TRBV5-4, the J call TRBJ2-7; 8 bases map to TRBD2. Losses at the gene ends were 10 bases for V and 5 bases for J; bases not matched to a gene: 8. The germline gives CDR1 SGHNT, CDR2 YYREEE (reference sequence). The CDR3 spans 12 residues. The CDR3 bases are TGTGCCTACAGGAGGCGGGAGGACGAGCAGTACTTC. Amino acids: CAYRRREDEQYF.

This chain links TRBV9 with TRBJ1-1; D perhaps matches TRBD1 (5 bases). CDR3 size: 15 residues. V gave up 3 bases and J gave up 0 bases, with 12 bases separating them. CDR1 and CDR2 from the germline V gene are SGDLS and YYNGEE. This CDR3 reads CASSEKQDMNTEAFF. The CDR3 DNA sequence: TGTGCCAGCAGCGAAAAACAGGACATGAACACTGAAGCTTTCTTT.

The genes are TRBV5-6 and TRBJ2-2; a weak D match, TRBD2 (5 bases). Germline V CDR1 and CDR2: SGHDT, YYEEEE. CDR3 length equals 13 residues. Trimming cost V 0 bases and J 6 bases, with 6 bases left between them. The CDR3 coding sequence is TGTGCCAGCAGCTTGGGAGGGTCCGGGGAGCTGTTTTTT. This gives the protein CASSLGGSGELFF.

With respect to this clone: Other nucleotide sequences from this sample produce the same CDR3. The chain uses TRBV30 and TRBJ1-5, with a weak D call TRBD1 (5 bases). Trimming stripped 0 bases from V and 2 bases from J, with 11 bases between. This CDR3 is 15 amino acids long. Germline V CDR1 and CDR2: GTSNPN, SVGIG (reference sequence). CDR3 sequence reads: CAWSVPGGGNQPQHF. The CDR3 coding sequence is TGTGCCTGGAGTGTACCTGGGGGAGGCAATCAGCCCCAGCATTTT.

The V call is TRBV5-4, the J call TRBJ2-7; TRBD2 matches 10 bases. With 4 bases clipped from V and 4 bases from J, the junction kept 8 bases outside the gene matches. CDR3 length: 15 amino acids. CDR1 and CDR2 from the germline V gene are SGHNT and YYREEE (reference sequence). The CDR3 protein is CASSPRTSGIYEQYF. CDR3 coding DNA: TGTGCCAGCAGCCCGCGGACTAGCGGAATTTACGAGCAGTACTTC.

This chain uses TRBV5-1 with TRBJ2-3; 8 bases match TRBD1. Germline lookup yields CDR1 SGHRS and CDR2 YFSETQ. This CDR3 is 17 amino acids long. V was pared by 0 bases and J by 6 bases, with 12 bases of the junction left unmatched. CDR3 DNA sequence: TGCGCCAGCAGCTTGGTGGGGCAGGGGGCGGATGTCGATACGCAGTATTTT. Residues: CASSLVGQGADVDTQYF. Full variable domain (rest looked up from reference TRBV5-1 and TRBJ2-3): KAGVTQTPRYLIKTRGQQVTLSCSPISGHRSVSWYQQTPGQGLQFLFEYFSETQRNKGNFPGRFSGRQFSNSRSEMNVSTLELGDSALYLCASSLVGQGADVDTQYFGPGTRLTVL.

This clone was detected once. This chain uses TRBV6-4 with TRBJ2-3, with D possibly matching TRBD1 (6 bases). The length of the CDR3 is 15 residues. Germline V lookup: CDR1 MRHNA, CDR2 SNTAGT. Between the trimmed V and J ends, which lost 0 bases and 2 bases, there was a span of 9 bases. CDR3 DNA sequence: TGTGCCAGCAGTGACTCGACAGGAGACACAGATACGCAGTATTTT. Encoded protein: CASSDSTGDTDTQYF.

The chain couples TRBV27 to TRBJ1-1; 8 bases align to TRBD1. CDR1 and CDR2 (germline): MNHEY, SMNVEV (reference sequence). The ends lost 2 bases at V and 5 bases at J; junction bases unmatched: 4. The CDR3 spans 14 residues. In nucleotides, the CDR3 is TGTGCCAGCAGTTTACAGGGGGCGAATACTGAAGCTTTCTTT. Its translation is CASSLQGANTEAFF.

J is TRBJ2-5 and V is TRBV11-2; 7 nucleotides align to TRBD1. The J call may be incorrect, as the DNA end agrees better with TRBJ2-7. CDR1 and CDR2 (germline): SGHAT, FQNNGV. The CDR3 is 14 residues long. CDR3 residues: CASSIGQGAYEQYF. The CDR3 DNA sequence: TGTGCCAGCAGTATCGGGCAGGGGGCCTACGAGCAGTACTTC.